These 30 T cell receptor beta chains were all obtained from the same sample, sequenced in a study of graft-versus-host responses after intestinal transplantation (dated by TCRdb to the early 2020s). The time point label for this specimen denotes: cells obtained before transplantation from donor or recipient. Libraries were prepared through the immunoSEQ multiplex PCR assay. TCRdb took this table from immuneACCESS and kept in-frame rearrangements with V and J called. Such tables lack part of the clones; where checked against another copy, unresolved V genes explain under half of the gap, and the rest is unexplained. Across this sample there are around 90,000 clones, with 90% to 95% seen only once. The ten biggest clones cover around 0.49% of the sample. Which antigens these TCRs recognize remains unknown. Sequences were derived from unstimulated CD8+ T cells sorted from spleen or lymph node cells, sampled before intestinal transplant. These TCRs come from a human donor who received an intestinal transplant.

V usage is TRBV19 and J usage is TRBJ2-1; a possible D gene is TRBD1 (6 bases). Trimming took 3 bases from V and 6 from J, leaving 9 bases between them. CDR3 length: 13 amino acids. Germline V gene lookup returns CDR1 LNHDA and CDR2 SQIVND (reference sequence). As DNA, the CDR3 is TGTGCCAGTAGTATTGGCAGGGGCAATGAGCAGTTCTTC. This encodes CASSIGRGNEQFF. Based on the CDR3 plus reference TRBV19 and TRBJ2-1, the full variable domain is DGGITQSPKYLFRKEGQNVTLSCEQNLNHDAMYWYRQDPGQGLRLIYYSQIVNDFQKGDIAEGYSVSREKKESFPLTVTSAQKNPTAFYLCASSIGRGNEQFFGPGTRLTVL.

This chain connects TRBV19 to TRBJ1-5; D uncertain. Germline V lookup: CDR1 LNHDA, CDR2 SQIVND (reference sequence). V was cut by 6 bases and J by 1 base, with 13 bases left in between. CDR3 size: 15 residues. The CDR3 region is CASSPFSWSNQPQHF. Here the CDR3 DNA reads TGTGCCAGTAGCCCCTTCAGTTGGAGCAATCAGCCCCAGCATTTT.

The chain couples TRBV4-1 to TRBJ2-7, with TRBD2 as a possible D gene (5 bases). The germline V gene encodes CDR1 MGHRA and CDR2 YSYEKL. The CDR3 consists of 15 residues. Trimming cost V 0 bases and J 0 bases, with 9 bases left between them. DNA of the CDR3: TGCGCCAGCAGCCAAGAAACTAGGAGCTCCTACGAGCAGTACTTC. Protein product: CASSQETRSSYEQYF.

This sequence joins TRBV4-2 and TRBJ1-2; TRBD1 might be the D (6 bases). Germline CDR1 and CDR2: LGHNA and YNFKEQ. The length of the CDR3 is 18 residues. Trimming cost V 4 bases and J 4 bases, with 25 bases left between them. The chain's CDR3 is CASSPKSGGPPEAYGYTF. The CDR3 DNA is TGTGCCAGCAGCCCAAAGTCCGGGGGGCCTCCCGAGGCCTATGGCTACACCTTC.

The chain joins TRBV29-1 to TRBJ1-2; D uncertain. CDR1 is SQVTM and CDR2 is ANQGSEA in the germline V gene. This CDR3 is 13 amino acids long. With 3 bases removed from V and 3 bases from J, the gap between germline ends came to 11 bases. CDR3: CSVDTASYYGYTF. The CDR3 nucleotides read TGCAGCGTTGACACAGCAAGTTACTATGGCTACACCTTC.

The chain recombines TRBV19 with TRBJ2-2; TRBD1 matches at 9 bases. Germline V gives CDR1 LNHDA, CDR2 SQIVND (reference sequence). The CDR3 has 14 amino acids. The V gene end was trimmed by 7 bases and the J gene end by 5 bases; junction bases not matched to a gene: 5. CDR3 region: CASTQGARTGELFF. CDR3 bases: TGTGCCAGTACACAGGGGGCGAGGACCGGGGAGCTGTTTTTT.

This chain's CDR3 is CASSIGENTEAFF. The CDR3 nucleotides are TGTGCCAGTAGTATCGGGGAGAACACTGAAGCTTTCTTT. The chain uses TRBV19 and TRBJ1-1, with D unclear. Germline lookup yields CDR1 LNHDA and CDR2 SQIVND (reference sequence). The CDR3 is 13 residues long. V was shortened by 3 bases and J by 1 base, with 6 bases between the two germline ends.

This rearrangement joins TRBV7-8 to TRBJ2-3, with 9 bases fitting TRBD1. This CDR3 spans 16 amino acids. CDR1 is SGHVS and CDR2 is FQNEAQ in the germline V gene. The V gene end was trimmed by 2 bases and the J gene end by 0 bases; junction bases not matched to a gene: 3. CDR3 region: CASSLKQGASTDTQYF. CDR3 coding DNA: TGTGCCAGCAGCTTAAAACAGGGGGCGAGCACAGATACGCAGTATTTT.

This rearrangement joins TRBV7-2 to TRBJ2-1; 9 nucleotides match TRBD2. This CDR3 contains 16 residues. With V trimmed by 1 base and J by 4 bases, 5 bases remained unmatched. CDR1 SGHTA and CDR2 FQGNSA come from the germline V gene. The CDR3 is CASSLGIAGVYNEQFF. CDR3 coding DNA: TGTGCCAGCAGCTTAGGTATAGCGGGAGTGTACAATGAGCAGTTCTTC.

The gene calls are TRBV4-1 and TRBJ2-2; possibly TRBD2 for D (6 bases). Trimming shortened V by 1 base and J by 3 bases, and 15 bases separated the two germline ends. Germline-derived CDR1 and CDR2 are MGHRA and YSYEKL. This CDR3 region has 17 residues. CDR3 loop: CASSQVNEGGYTGELFF. The CDR3 DNA reads as TGCGCCAGCAGCCAAGTGAATGAGGGAGGCTACACCGGGGAGCTGTTTTTT.

The chain combines TRBV6-1 with TRBJ2-7; the D gene is possibly TRBD1 (6 bases). CDR3 length equals 14 residues. From germline, CDR1 is MNHNS and CDR2 SASEGT. The V end lost 2 bases, the J end lost 3 bases, and 11 bases lay between the germline ends. In DNA, the CDR3 is TGTGCCAGCAGTGAATCCCAGGACAGCTACGAGCAGTACTTC. It translates to CASSESQDSYEQYF.

The chain links TRBV6-1 to TRBJ2-3; TRBD1 matches at 8 bases. This CDR3 has 15 residues. Per the germline V gene, CDR1 is MNHNS and CDR2 is SASEGT. Germline trimming cut 0 bases from V and 1 base from J; bases unmatched to any gene: 0. CDR3 DNA sequence: TGTGCCAGCAGTGAAGCGACAGGGGGCACAGATACGCAGTATTTT. Translated: CASSEATGGTDTQYF.

This clone was observed a single time. The gene calls are TRBV21-1 and TRBJ2-3; the table's D call, TRBD2, was not checked against the DNA. TRBV21-1 is classified as a pseudogene. This CDR3 is 18 amino acids long. The CDR3 nucleotides read TGTGCCAGCAGCAAAGAGGAACGGAGAAGAGCTAGCACAGATACGCAGTATTTT. As protein: CASSKEERRRASTDTQYF.

The chain links TRBV28 to TRBJ2-1; the match to TRBD2 covers 7 bases. Germline loops: CDR1 MDHEN, CDR2 SYDVKM. V dropped 3 bases and J dropped 3; count of bases not matched to a gene: 5. CDR3 length equals 15 residues. CDR3 in amino acids: CASSLGSGVYNEQFF. The CDR3 DNA reads as TGTGCCAGCAGTTTGGGGAGCGGGGTCTACAATGAGCAGTTCTTC.

This sequence joins TRBV5-1 and TRBJ2-7; 14 bases agree with TRBD2. V shed 4 bases, J shed 0 bases, and the junction held 9 bases outside the gene matches. CDR1 is SGHRS, CDR2 YFSETQ, per germline. The CDR3 covers 18 residues. The CDR3, as DNA: TGCGCCAGCAGCGCCGGGACTAGCGGGAGCGTCAGCTCCTACGAGCAGTACTTC. This encodes CASSAGTSGSVSSYEQYF.

The CDR3 region is CASSPPTSGIYNEQFF. CDR3 nucleotides: TGTGCCAGCAGCCCGCCGACTAGCGGGATCTACAATGAGCAGTTCTTC. This chain joins TRBV7-9 and TRBJ2-1; 11 bases match TRBD2. V gave up 5 bases and J gave up 3 bases; unmatched junction bases: 6. The CDR3 is 16 amino acids. The germline gives CDR1 SEHNR, CDR2 FQNEAQ (reference sequence).

This clone came up once. This chain connects TRBV6-6 to TRBJ1-5; possibly TRBD1 for D (5 bases). V was shortened by 9 bases and J by 3 bases, with 21 bases between the two germline ends. The CDR3 sequence is 16 residues long. The germline CDR1 and CDR2 sequences are MNHNY and SVGAGI (reference sequence). The CDR3 DNA sequence: TGTGCCAGTATAAATAATCGAGGACAAGACAATCAGCCCCAGCATTTT. Its protein is CASINNRGQDNQPQHF.

As to this clone: This sample also contains other DNA sequences that code for the same CDR3. The chain carries TRBV7-3 and TRBJ1-1, with 8 bases matching TRBD1. Germline CDR1 is SGHTA and CDR2 is FQGTGA. V lost 5 bases, J lost 1 base, and 3 bases stayed unmatched. The CDR3 covers 14 residues. The CDR3 loop reads CASSLGQGNTEAFF. The CDR3 DNA reads as TGTGCCAGCAGCCTCGGACAGGGGAACACTGAAGCTTTCTTT.

CDR3 amino acids: CASSQGSGPSTDTQYF. CDR3 DNA: TGCGCCAGCAGCCAAGGGAGCGGGCCTAGCACAGATACGCAGTATTTT. The gene calls are TRBV4-1 and TRBJ2-3, with TRBD2 as a possible D gene (6 bases). The V end lost 1 base, the J end lost 0 bases, and 11 bases lay between the germline ends. This CDR3 region has 16 residues. Germline loops: CDR1 MGHRA, CDR2 YSYEKL.

The chain couples TRBV19 to TRBJ1-4, with 10 bases that match TRBD1. After removal of 11 bases from V and 8 bases from J, the junction contained 8 bases not matched to a gene. The CDR3 runs 13 residues. Germline assignment: CDR1 LNHDA and CDR2 SQIVND (reference sequence). The CDR3 DNA follows: TGTGCCTGTGCAGGACAGGGGGGAGAAAAACTGTTTTTT. It specifies CACAGQGGEKLFF.

Written as DNA, the CDR3 is TGTGCCTGGAACACTCCGACTAGTCCGCGCACAGATACGCAGTATTTT. Its protein product is CAWNTPTSPRTDTQYF. J is TRBJ2-3 and V is TRBV30, with a possible D match to TRBD2 (6 bases). V was trimmed by 4 bases and J by 1 base, leaving 18 bases between them. Per the germline V gene, CDR1 is GTSNPN and CDR2 is SVGIG (reference sequence). The CDR3 is 16 residues long. Combining the CDR3 with reference TRBV30 and TRBJ2-3 gives the whole variable domain SQTIHQWPATLVQPVGSPLSLECTVEGTSNPNLYWYRQAAGRGLQLLFYSVGIGQISSEVPQNLSASRPQDRQFILSSKKLLLSDSGFYLCAWNTPTSPRTDTQYFGPGTRLTVL.

CDR3 nucleotides: TGTGCCACCGGACAGCCTATTTCCCTTTCCCGGGGCTACACCTTC. This translates into CATGQPISLSRGYTF. This chain uses TRBV6-5 with TRBJ1-2; possible D gene TRBD1, 6 bases. Trimming removed 10 bases at V and 8 bases at J, with 26 bases between. This CDR3 region has 15 residues. Germline CDR1 reads MNHEY; CDR2 reads SVGAGI.

This clone was found a few times. The chain has TRBV19 and TRBJ1-4; tentatively, D is TRBD1 (6 bases). Trimming left V 3 bases short and J 2 bases short, with 10 bases between. Germline V gene lookup returns CDR1 LNHDA and CDR2 SQIVND (reference sequence). The CDR3 is 15 amino acids. CDR3 amino acids: CASSITGNTNEKLFF. The CDR3 DNA reads as TGTGCCAGTAGTATCACAGGGAATACTAATGAAAAACTGTTTTTT.

The rearrangement links TRBV4-2 to TRBJ1-2; 9 bases are a match to TRBD1. Trimming removed 4 bases from V and 3 bases from J; junction bases left unmatched: 12. The germline V gene encodes CDR1 LGHNA and CDR2 YNFKEQ. CDR3 length equals 17 residues. CDR3 in amino acids: CASSPGTGSQNYYGYTF. The CDR3 nucleotides read TGTGCCAGCAGCCCTGGGACAGGGTCCCAAAACTACTATGGCTACACCTTC.

The chain joins TRBV19 to TRBJ2-7, with D possibly TRBD2 on 5 matching bases. Trimming pared 1 base from V and 1 base from J, leaving 8 bases between. The CDR3 sequence is 14 residues long. Germline lookup yields CDR1 LNHDA and CDR2 SQIVND (reference sequence). CDR3 bases: TGTGCCAGTAGTATAGCCGGACTGTCCTACGAGCAGTACTTC. This translates into CASSIAGLSYEQYF.

The CDR3 sequence is CSARDRSYNEQFF. The CDR3 DNA sequence: TGCAGCGCCCGGGACAGGTCCTACAATGAGCAGTTCTTC. The V call is TRBV29-1, the J call TRBJ2-1, with 8 positions matching TRBD1. Per germline, CDR1 SQVTM and CDR2 ANQGSEA. Trimming at V came to 7 bases and at J to 1 base, leaving 3 bases not matched to a gene. The CDR3 loop spans 13 amino acids.

This chain joins TRBV7-9 and TRBJ2-5; 10 positions match TRBD2. TRBJ2-7 explains the end of the DNA better; the J call may be wrong. In germline, CDR1 is SEHNR, CDR2 FQNEAQ (reference sequence). The CDR3 extends over 16 amino acids. The CDR3 nucleotides read TGTGCCAGCAGCTTAGAACTAGCGGGAAATCCCTACGAGCAGTACTTC. Translating it yields CASSLELAGNPYEQYF.

The rearrangement joins TRBV28 to TRBJ2-5, with D tentatively TRBD2 (5 bases). Germline loops: CDR1 MDHEN, CDR2 SYDVKM. This CDR3 contains 13 residues. Trimming removed 8 bases at V and 5 bases at J, with 15 bases between. The CDR3 loop is CASSGIVWETQYF. For the CDR3, the DNA is TGTGCCAGCTCGGGGATAGTCTGGGAGACCCAGTACTTC. Combining the CDR3 with reference TRBV28 and TRBJ2-5 gives the whole variable domain DVKVTQSSRYLVKRTGEKVFLECVQDMDHENMFWYRQDPGLGLRLIYFSYDVKMKEKGDIPEGYSVSREKKERFSLILESASTNQTSMYLCASSGIVWETQYFGPGTRLLVL.

V and J are TRBV6-4 and TRBJ2-7; D is possibly TRBD1 (5 bases). This CDR3 comprises 14 residues. V gave up 3 bases and J gave up 1 base, with 10 bases separating them. Per the germline V gene, CDR1 is MRHNA and CDR2 is SNTAGT. This CDR3 reads CASSESQGSYEQYF. The CDR3 coding sequence is TGTGCCAGCAGTGAAAGTCAGGGTTCCTACGAGCAGTACTTC.

This clone came up once. The chain is built from TRBV7-9 and TRBJ1-1, with D hard to call. This CDR3 contains 13 residues. V was pared by 5 bases and J by 3 bases, with 10 bases between. The germline V gene encodes CDR1 SEHNR and CDR2 FQNEAQ (reference sequence). The chain's CDR3 is CASSDGSYTEAFF. CDR3 DNA sequence: TGTGCCAGCAGCGACGGGTCTTACACTGAAGCTTTCTTT.